The subject of this entry is one T cell receptor beta chain. This sample stems from a study of OX40 agonist ivuxolimab in advanced cancers. Sequenced by immunoSEQ multiplex PCR; TCRdb stores in-frame clones only, minus some. The data hold about 70,000 clones, with about 82% observed a single time. The sequencing here drew on CD4+ or CD8+ T cells sorted from blood, taken in a trial of the OX40 agonist ivuxolimab. This clonotype was obtained from an adult with an advanced solid tumor such as melanoma, head and neck, liver or kidney cancer.

The CDR3: CASSLGAGAVAYEQYF. For the CDR3, the DNA is TGTGCCAGCAGCTTGGGTGCGGGAGCGGTTGCCTACGAGCAGTACTTC. V usage is TRBV5-6 and J usage is TRBJ2-7; the match to TRBD2 covers 7 bases. The CDR3 covers 16 residues. Trimming at V came to 0 bases and at J to 2 bases, leaving 8 bases not matched to a gene. In germline, CDR1 is SGHDT, CDR2 YYEEEE.